This is a list of T cell receptor beta chains from one sample in a study of cytomegalovirus exposure and HLA in healthy donors. Libraries were prepared by immunoSEQ multiplex PCR; TCRdb keeps only in-frame clonotypes and omits some of them. The table shows under 70,000 clones, with approximately 67% occurring only once. Sequencing input: PBMCs. These receptors originate from a woman in her twenties or thirties in good health and CMV-seronegative. Each CDR3 is given with its conserved first and last residue. The D gene is left open where the match is weak. Expanded clones are given a class, and other clones once, few, many or no size at all.

DNA | CDR3 | V | size | J | D
TGTGCCAGCAGCGCCCGTGGACAGGGAGGGGCGAACACTGAAGCTTTCTTT | CASSARGQGGANTEAFF | TRBV9 | - | TRBJ1-1 | TRBD1
TGTGCCAGCAGCCGAACGGGGACTAGCGCGGGGGGGGGCACAGATACGCAGTATTTT | CASSRTGTSAGGGTDTQYF | TRBV9 | - | TRBJ2-3 | TRBD2
TGTGCCAGCAGCGTAGGGTCGGGGGCAGGGGGAGCCTACGAGCAGTACTTC | CASSVGSGAGGAYEQYF | TRBV9 | few | TRBJ2-7 | -
TGTGCCAGCTCACCACCGGCTAGCGGGGGGGCCGGAGATACGCAGTATTTT | CASSPPASGGAGDTQYF | TRBV18 | - | TRBJ2-3 | TRBD2
TGTGCCACCAGCAGAGATGGGGCAGGGGGTAGCAATCAGCCCCAGCATTTT | CATSRDGAGGSNQPQHF | TRBV15 | - | TRBJ1-5 | TRBD1
TGTGCCAGCACGAGGACTGGCACAGATACGCAGTATTTT | CASTRTGTDTQYF | TRBV2 | - | TRBJ2-3 | -
TGTGCCAGCAGCCAAAATGAAAAACTGTTTTTT | CASSQNEKLFF | TRBV11-2 | - | TRBJ1-4 | -
TGTGCCAGCTCACCAGGGGGCGAAGGCTATGGCTACACCTTC | CASSPGGEGYGYTF | TRBV18 | - | TRBJ1-2 | -
TGTGCCAGCAGCCAAGATTGGAACAGGCCCGATAGGAATTCACCCCTCCACTTT | CASSQDWNRPDRNSPLHF | TRBV14 | once | TRBJ1-6 | -
TGTGCCAGCAGTGGGGACAGGCTCACAAATCAGCCCCAGCATTTT | CASSGDRLTNQPQHF | TRBV6-5 | - | TRBJ1-5 | TRBD1
TGTGCCAGCAGCCGACGGACAGGGGGTGGCTATGGCTACACCTTC | CASSRRTGGGYGYTF | TRBV7-2 | - | TRBJ1-2 | TRBD1
TGTGCCAGCAGTACCGGGACAGGGAATTCACCCCTCCACTTT | CASSTGTGNSPLHF | TRBV11-3 | - | TRBJ1-6 | TRBD1
TGTGCCAGCAGCTTTGGGGGCTCCTATGGCTACACCTTC | CASSFGGSYGYTF | TRBV7-9 | few | TRBJ1-2 | -
TGTGCCAGCGGCTTAGCCCAGCGGGCTGAAAAACTGTTTTTT | CASGLAQRAEKLFF | TRBV7-9 | - | TRBJ1-4 | -
TGTCCTGGGAGCGCACCCCCGGGCTCCTATAATTCACCCCTCCACTTT | CPGSAPPGSYNSPLHF | TRBV22-1 | few | TRBJ1-6 | -